This note documents a single T cell receptor beta chain sequence. Its antigen is unknown. This sample was included in a study of glioma-infiltrating T cells. The CDR3 extends over 14 amino acids. Germline CDR1 and CDR2: SNHLY and FYNNEI. Trimming removed 7 bases at V and 1 base at J, with 13 bases between. General study results and limits: Tissue-blood divergence was below expectation in non-neoplastic patients, above in gliomas.

Using RNA template, CDR3s of TCR alpha and beta were amplified with iRepertoire arm-PCR. Each CDR3 protein is one row after TCRdb ran MiXCR on the multiplex PCR reads. The sample comprises over 130,000 distinct CDR3 sequences, about two fifths of which are singletons, and around 18% rests with the top ten. This TCR was sampled from a human donor with low-grade glioma or glioblastoma, undergoing nonglioma brain surgery, or in good health (not recorded which). Sequencing input: glioma tissue, nonneoplastic brain tissue, or PBMCs (not recorded which). This rearrangement joins TRBV2 to TRBJ1-1; D may be TRBD1 (5 bases). In nucleotides, the CDR3 is TGTGCCAGCACTCGAATGGGGGGGAACACTGAAGCTTTCTTT. This gives the protein CASTRMGGNTEAFF.